This T cell receptor beta chain was found in a study of CD8 T cells in Susac syndrome (dated by TCRdb to about 2019). About the study as a whole: The study used repertoire sequencing to test whether antigen drove CD8+ T cell activation and differentiation in Susac syndrome.

The CDR3 goes from the cysteine to the phenylalanine over 15 residues. This entry keeps only the CDR3 DNA: 45 bases, framed from base 1. V is pruned by 5 bases and J by 4 bases, leaving 1 base of the junction without a gene match. Peripheral blood CD8+ and CD4+ T cells from healthy donors, Susac syndrome patients and multiple sclerosis patients were profiled by high-throughput TCR beta sequencing. The multiple sclerosis controls were treatment-naive patients who had stable or active relapsing-remitting disease and met the revised McDonald criteria. Bulk CD8+ and CD4+ T cells were purified by magnetic negative isolation, whereas CD8+ TEMRA cells were enriched by FACS. Blood was collected in EDTA tubes and processed within 24 hours, with PBMCs isolated through density gradient centrifugation. PBMCs destined for TCR sequencing were cryopreserved in liquid nitrogen and later thawed in a 37 °C water bath. A purity of at least 90% was achieved for sorted or isolated CD4+, CD8+ and CD8+ TEMRA cells.

Results the study describes overall, beyond this receptor: The number of individuals in the TCR sequencing and HLA analysis was recognized as being relatively small.

This clonotype has only a few counts. The antigen this receptor binds is unknown. Base quality data are lacking; no much larger clone is found one base away. RNA was extracted with the RNeasy kit and 0.5 to 1 ug was reverse transcribed using random hexamers. The immunoSEQ multiplex PCR assay, covering 54 Vbeta and 13 Jbeta segments, was used to amplify TCR beta CDR3 regions. To correct PCR amplification bias, a synthetic template baseline was used for both primer optimization and computational correction. Per the source publication's procedure: Reads were assigned to V, D and J genes according to IMGT and analyzed in immunoSEQ Analyzer, with only productive sequences retained. To calculate clonality, Shannon entropy was normalized by log2 of the number of productive unique sequences and then subtracted from one. For each patient and control, public and private clones were evaluated among the 100 most prevalent clones. Clones were defined as Susac-specific when absent from the healthy and MS cohorts, from roughly 1,100 published viral clones and from other ImmuneACCESS disease sequences. In TCRdb, the public reads were trimmed at Q25 with fastp and aligned with MiXCR, with productive beta chains retained. A single entry per CDR3 protein holds the most common genes and DNA from its merged rows. The V and J calls reflect TCRdb's pipeline rather than the authors' work. For this sample there are 200,000 to 250,000 distinct CDR3 sequences; about 95% appear just once. The leading ten clones occupy about 0.091% of the sample.

The source is a human donor with multiple sclerosis. Sequenced sample: CD4+ T cells from PBMCs. Recombination joined TRBV12-3 or TRBV12-4 with TRBJ2-1, with 14 junctional bases fitting TRBD2. The CDR3 region has the sequence CASSGTSGGYNEQFF. At the DNA level, the sequence is TGTGCCAGCAGTGGGACTAGCGGGGGATACAATGAGCAGTTCTTC.